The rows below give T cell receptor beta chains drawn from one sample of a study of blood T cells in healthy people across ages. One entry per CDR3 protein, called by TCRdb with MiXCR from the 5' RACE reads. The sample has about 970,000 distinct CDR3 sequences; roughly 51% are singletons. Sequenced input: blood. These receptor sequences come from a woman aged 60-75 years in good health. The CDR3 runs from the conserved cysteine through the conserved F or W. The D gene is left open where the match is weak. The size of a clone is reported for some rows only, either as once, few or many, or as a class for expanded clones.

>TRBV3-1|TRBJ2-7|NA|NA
TGTGCCAGCAGCCGACCCAACGGGGGCTACGAGCAGTACTTC
CASSRPNGGYEQYF
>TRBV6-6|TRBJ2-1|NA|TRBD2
TGTGCCAGCAGCACTAGCGGGCCCCCTTACAATGAGCAGTTCTTC
CASSTSGPPYNEQFF
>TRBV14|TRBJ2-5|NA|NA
TGTGCCAGCAGCCAAGGTGGTGTGAGGGATCGAGAGACCCAGTACTTC
CASSQGGVRDRETQYF
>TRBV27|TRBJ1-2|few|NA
TGTGCCAGCAGTCCAAATCAGGGGATACTCGGAGGCTACACCTTC
CASSPNQGILGGYTF
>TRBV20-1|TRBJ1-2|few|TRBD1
TGCAGTGCTCCGGACAGGGTCAACTATGGCTACACCTTC
CSAPDRVNYGYTF
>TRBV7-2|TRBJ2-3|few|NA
TGTGCCAGCAGCTTCGCGAGGGGGACAGATACGCAGTATTTT
CASSFARGTDTQYF
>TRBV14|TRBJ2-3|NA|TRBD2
TGTGCCAGCAGCCTCTCCCCCCGGGGGGGGCTGGATACGCAGTATTTT
CASSLSPRGGLDTQYF
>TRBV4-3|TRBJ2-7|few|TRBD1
TGCGCCAGCAGCCAAGCTGGACAGGGGGCCTACGAGCAGTACTTC
CASSQAGQGAYEQYF
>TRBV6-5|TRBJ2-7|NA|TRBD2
TGCGCCAGCACTCTAGGGGCCGGGGGGACCTACGAGCAGTACTTC
CASTLGAGGTYEQYF
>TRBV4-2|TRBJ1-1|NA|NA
TGTGCCAGCAGCCAAGTGGCAGCGCTCAACACTGAAGCTTTCTTT
CASSQVAALNTEAFF
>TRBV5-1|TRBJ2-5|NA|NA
TGCGCCAGCAGCTTGGAAAGGCCAGGGTCAGAGACCCAGTACTTC
CASSLERPGSETQYF
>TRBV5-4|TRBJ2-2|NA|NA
TGTGCCAGCAGCTTACAAAGGGTCACCGGGGAGCTGTTTTTT
CASSLQRVTGELFF
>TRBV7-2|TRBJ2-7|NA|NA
TGTGCCAGCAGCCCCGGCGGTGCGGGTCTAAAGGGCGAGCAGTACTTC
CASSPGGAGLKGEQYF
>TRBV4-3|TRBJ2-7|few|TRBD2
TGCGCCAGCAGCCAAGGGACTAGCGACGCTGACGAGCAGTACTTC
CASSQGTSDADEQYF
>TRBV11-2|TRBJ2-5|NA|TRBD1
TGTGCCAGCAGACGCCGGGACAGGGGCGTTGGAGAGACCCAGTACTTC
CASRRRDRGVGETQYF
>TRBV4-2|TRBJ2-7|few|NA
TGTGCCAGCAGCCAAGATCCGTCAGACGAGCAGTACTTC
CASSQDPSDEQYF
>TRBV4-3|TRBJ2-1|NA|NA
TGCGCCAGCAGCCAAGTTCGAGCAAACAATGAGCAGTTCTTC
CASSQVRANNEQFF
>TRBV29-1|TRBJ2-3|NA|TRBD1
TGCAGCGCTTCTGGGACAGGGGGGGGAGATATGCAGTATTTT
CSASGTGGGDMQYF
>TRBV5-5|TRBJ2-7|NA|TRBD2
TGTGCCAGCAGCTTGGTGGTAGCGGGAGAGCGCGAGCAGTACTTC
CASSLVVAGEREQYF
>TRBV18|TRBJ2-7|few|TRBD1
TGTGCCAGCTCAGCCGGGACAGGGAACTCCTACGAGCAGTACTTC
CASSAGTGNSYEQYF
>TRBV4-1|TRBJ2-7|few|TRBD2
TGCGCCAGCAGAACTACTAGCGGGGACGCCTACGAGCAGTACTTC
CASRTTSGDAYEQYF
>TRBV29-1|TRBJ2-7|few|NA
TGCAGCGTTCCAAGCGGACTGCCGGCGGGAGAGCAGTACTTC
CSVPSGLPAGEQYF
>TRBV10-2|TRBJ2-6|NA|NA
TGCGCCAGCAGTGATGCTTTGGGACACTCGACTGGGGCCAACGTCCTGACTTTC
CASSDALGHSTGANVLTF
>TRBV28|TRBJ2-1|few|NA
TGTGCCAGCAGTTTTGGTGCCGATTACAATGAGCAGTTCTTC
CASSFGADYNEQFF
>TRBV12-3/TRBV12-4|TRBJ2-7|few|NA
TGTGCCAGCAGTTTGATCCGGGACAAGTCGGGCTCCTACGAGCAGTACTTC
CASSLIRDKSGSYEQYF
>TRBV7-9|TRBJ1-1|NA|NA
TGTGCCAGCAGGGGAGGGACACCGAACACTGAAGCTTTCTTT
CASRGGTPNTEAFF
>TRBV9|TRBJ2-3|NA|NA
TGTGCCAGCAGCCCTCACCAGGAGCATCCAGATACGCAGTATTTT
CASSPHQEHPDTQYF
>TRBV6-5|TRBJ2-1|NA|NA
TGTGCCAGCTGGGGACCCTACAATGAGCAGTTCTTC
CASWGPYNEQFF
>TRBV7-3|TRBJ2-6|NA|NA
TGTGCCAGCAGCTTAACGCCCGGCGTTGGGGCCAACGTCCTGACTTTC
CASSLTPGVGANVLTF
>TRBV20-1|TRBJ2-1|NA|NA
TGCAGTGCTAGAGAATGGAATGAGCAGTTCTTC
CSAREWNEQFF
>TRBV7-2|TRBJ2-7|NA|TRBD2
TGTGCCAGCAGCCCCCAGCGGGGCAACGAGCAGTACTTC
CASSPQRGNEQYF